The text below deals with one T cell receptor beta chain. This sample stems from a study of blood T cell repertoires in COVID-19. At the level of the study: Whether acute or convalescent, the COVID-19 samples came from the United States, Italy and Spain. The analysed material was cDNA or gDNA that came from T cells, B-cell-depleted T cells, or PBMCs.

Original processing methods: Amplification with reference gene primers provided the estimates of nucleated cell counts. Sequenced by immunoSEQ multiplex PCR; TCRdb stores in-frame clones only, minus some. Clone size and the V and J calls come from that table; the DNA yielded D and trimming. In the table there are over 100,000 clones, around 86% of which are singletons. Germline assignment: CDR1 SGHNT and CDR2 YYREEE (reference sequence). The CDR3 is made up of 13 amino acids. Trimming removed 3 bases from V and 5 bases from J; junction bases left unmatched: 4. Input material: peripheral blood. The clonotype comes from a man in his fifties or sixties with acute or convalescent COVID-19. The J gene is TRBJ2-7, the V gene TRBV5-4, with 8 nucleotides matching TRBD1. The DNA of the CDR3 is TGTGCCAGCAGCTCCGGGACAGGTAACGAGCAGTACTTC. Amino acids: CASSSGTGNEQYF. Filled out from reference TRBV5-4 and TRBJ2-7, the complete variable domain reads ETGVTQSPTHLIKTRGQQVTLRCSSQSGHNTVSWYQQALGQGPQFIFQYYREEENGRGNFPPRFSGLQFPNYSSELNVNALELDDSALYLCASSSGTGNEQYFGPGTRLTVT.